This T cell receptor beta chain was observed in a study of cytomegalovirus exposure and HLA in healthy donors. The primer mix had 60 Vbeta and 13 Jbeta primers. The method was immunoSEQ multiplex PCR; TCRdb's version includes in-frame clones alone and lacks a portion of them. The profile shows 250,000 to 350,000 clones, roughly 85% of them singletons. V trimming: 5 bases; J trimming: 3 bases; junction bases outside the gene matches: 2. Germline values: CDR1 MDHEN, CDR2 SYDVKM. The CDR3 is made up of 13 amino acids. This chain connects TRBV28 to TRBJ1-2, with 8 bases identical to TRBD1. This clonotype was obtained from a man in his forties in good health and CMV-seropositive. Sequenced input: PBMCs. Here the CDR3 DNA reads TGTGCCAGCAGTGGACAGGGCGACTATGGCTACACCTTC. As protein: CASSGQGDYGYTF.